The 27 T cell receptor beta chains presented below share a single source sample, sequenced in a study of T cells in Graves' hyperthyroidism and ophthalmopathy. TCR beta CDR3 region amplification was performed from RNA transcripts. TCR CDR3 underwent first-round RT-PCR with the HTBI primer set. MiXCR was run by TCRdb on the multiplex PCR reads, yielding one entry per CDR3 protein. The sample holds 550,000 to 600,000 distinct CDR3 sequences, 13% to 15% seen once. Sequenced sample: blood. These receptors came from a woman younger than 30 with Graves' ophthalmopathy.

Ten or more counts support this clonotype. The gene calls are TRBV28 and TRBJ2-3; no clear D gene. Trimming stripped 0 bases from V and 1 base from J, with 14 bases between. Germline loops: CDR1 MDHEN, CDR2 SYDVKM. This CDR3 is 17 amino acids long. CDR3 nucleotides: TGTGCCAGCAGTTTATGGAGCCCATCCGCCGGCACAGATACGCAGTATTTT. This sequence encodes CASSLWSPSAGTDTQYF.

This clonotype is a singleton in its sample. At one end the junction does not follow the germline gene, possibly because of a read error. This chain joins TRBV7-3 and TRBJ2-1; TRBD2 matches 10 bases. Germline V gene lookup returns CDR1 SGHTA and CDR2 FQGTGA. This CDR3 is built from 18 residues. The CDR3 DNA is TGCGCCAGCAGCCATCTGAGCGAGCGGGAGGGCCATGGCAATGAGCAGTTCTTC. Translating gives CASSHLSEREGHGNEQFF.

In this sample, this clonotype turned up many times. The chain couples TRBV4-1 to TRBJ1-5; 10 bases map to TRBD1. Germline CDR1 MGHRA, CDR2 YSYEKL. The CDR3 extends over 16 amino acids. V dropped 4 bases and J dropped 5; count of bases not matched to a gene: 8. Here the CDR3 reads CASSPWDRGKDQPQHF. The DNA for the CDR3 is TGCGCCAGCAGCCCGTGGGACAGGGGAAAGGATCAGCCCCAGCATTTT.

This clonotype was found many times. CDR3 loop: CASSQVASEDEQFF. For the CDR3, the DNA is TGTGCCAGCAGCCAGGTGGCTAGCGAAGATGAGCAGTTCTTC. This chain connects TRBV3-1 to TRBJ2-1, with a weak D call TRBD2 (6 bases). This CDR3 contains 14 residues. Per the germline V gene, CDR1 is LGHDT and CDR2 is YNNKEL (reference sequence). V lost 3 bases and J lost 8, with 14 bases in between.

This clonotype was recorded at least ten times. The chain recombines TRBV7-9 with TRBJ1-1; D is unresolved. CDR1 SEHNR and CDR2 FQNEAQ come from the germline V gene (reference sequence). The CDR3 loop spans 15 amino acids. The V and J ends lost 5 bases and 1 base respectively, with 14 bases between them. DNA of the CDR3: TGTGCCAGCAGCAAAATAACATTAAGGAACACTGAAGCTTTCTTT. It translates to CASSKITLRNTEAFF.

As concerns this clonotype: A read error may produce the germline difference seen at one junction end. This chain joins TRBV5-1 and TRBJ1-3, with TRBD1 matching 7 bases. Germline-derived CDR1 and CDR2 are SGHRS and YFSETQ. The CDR3 is made up of 15 amino acids. CDR3 sequence (DNA): TGTGCCAGCAGCTGGGCCGGGACAGCTGGAAACACCATATATTTT. Translation: CASSWAGTAGNTIYF. The whole variable domain, filled in from reference TRBV5-1 and TRBJ1-3, reads KAGVTQTPRYLIKTRGQQVTLSCSPISGHRSVSWYQQTPGQGLQFLFEYFSETQRNKGNFPGRFSGRQFSNSRSEMNVSTLELGDSALYLCASSWAGTAGNTIYFGEGSWLTVV.

The chain couples TRBV7-9 to TRBJ2-7; TRBD1 matches 9 bases. There are 14 residues in the CDR3. The V gene end was trimmed by 3 bases and the J gene end by 9 bases; junction bases not matched to a gene: 9. CDR1 SEHNR and CDR2 FQNEAQ come from the germline V gene (reference sequence). In nucleotides, the CDR3 is TGTGCCAGCAGCTTGGACAGGGGTCTTTCCGCGCAGTACTTC. This translates into CASSLDRGLSAQYF.

This clonotype was detected only once. This sequence joins TRBV29-1 and TRBJ2-6, with D possibly matching TRBD2 (7 bases). V lost 3 bases, J lost 0 bases, and 12 bases lay in between. Germline V gene data show CDR1 as SQVTM and CDR2 as ANQGSEA. CDR3 length: 16 amino acids. The CDR3 sequence: CSVDRGASSGANVLTF. The CDR3 nucleotides are TGCAGCGTTGATCGGGGGGCGAGCTCTGGGGCCAACGTCCTGACTTTC.

This clonotype has ten or more counts. This chain connects TRBV2 to TRBJ2-7; D may be TRBD2 (5 bases). Trimming left V 6 bases short and J 2 bases short, with 8 bases between. CDR1 is SNHLY, CDR2 FYNNEI, per germline. The CDR3 extends over 12 amino acids. CDR3 in amino acids: CASSGIPYEQYF. The CDR3 nucleotides read TGTGCCAGCAGCGGGATTCCCTACGAGCAGTACTTC.

The chain carries TRBV7-2 and TRBJ2-5; 10 bases are a match to TRBD1. Germline V gene sequence: CDR1 SGHTA, CDR2 FQGNSA. The CDR3 is made up of 12 amino acids. V was pared by 5 bases and J by 9 bases, with 3 bases of the junction left unmatched. CDR3 in DNA: TGTGCCAGCAGCCGACAGGGGGCGGCCCAGTACTTC. This translates into CASSRQGAAQYF. The full variable domain, its missing parts supplied by reference TRBV7-2 and TRBJ2-5, is GAGVSQSPSNKVTEKGKDVELRCDPISGHTALYWYRQSLGQGLEFLIYFQGNSAPDKSGLPSDRFSAERTGGSVSTLTIQRTQQEDSAVYLCASSRQGAAQYFGPGTRLLVL.

V is TRBV7-8 and J is TRBJ2-1; weak D call: TRBD1 (5 bases). The CDR3 runs 16 residues. V was clipped by 5 bases and J by 4 bases, with 18 bases between them. The germline CDR1 and CDR2 sequences are SGHVS and FQNEAQ. The CDR3 sequence is CASSTITGSRYNEQFF. The CDR3 bases are TGTGCCAGCAGCACTATTACAGGTTCCCGATACAATGAGCAGTTCTTC.

The chain recombines TRBV4-3 with TRBJ1-1; D not resolved. Germline CDR1 and CDR2: LGHNA and YSLEER. The CDR3 covers 13 residues. The V end lost 4 bases, the J end lost 1 base, and 7 bases lay between the germline ends. The CDR3 region has the DNA TGCGCCAGCAGCCCACGGACGAACACTGAAGCTTTCTTT. Its translation is CASSPRTNTEAFF.

This clonotype appeared many times. This sequence joins TRBV11-3 and TRBJ2-7, with 8 nucleotides matching TRBD1. Germline CDR1 SGHNT, CDR2 YENEEA. J gave up 4 bases and V 3 bases, and 8 bases lay outside the gene matches. CDR3 length: 15 amino acids. The CDR3 is CASSFEGQARYEQYF. The DNA of the CDR3 is TGTGCCAGCAGCTTCGAGGGACAGGCTCGGTACGAGCAGTACTTC.

This clonotype occurred many times. The V gene is TRBV20-1, the J gene TRBJ2-7; 9 bases fit TRBD1. V was pared by 6 bases and J by 0 bases, with 6 bases of the junction left unmatched. The CDR3 is made up of 14 amino acids. The germline V gene has CDR1 DFQATT and CDR2 SNEGSKA (reference sequence). CDR3 DNA sequence: TGCAGTGCGCCGAGGACAGGGGCCTCCTACGAGCAGTACTTC. Translation: CSAPRTGASYEQYF.

This clonotype showed up many times. The chain couples TRBV7-8 to TRBJ1-4; possibly TRBD1 for D (6 bases). Trimming cost V 3 bases and J 5 bases, with 13 bases left between them. The CDR3 is made up of 15 amino acids. Germline V gene sequence: CDR1 SGHVS, CDR2 FQNEAQ. DNA for the CDR3: TGTGCCAGCAGCTTCGCCGCGAGGGGGAATGAAAAACTGTTTTTT. This codes for CASSFAARGNEKLFF.

This clonotype was counted at least ten times. V usage is TRBV24-1 and J usage is TRBJ2-1, with 8 bases identical to TRBD2. V shed 0 bases and J 1 base; nucleotides not matched to a gene: 4. The CDR3 totals 17 residues. CDR1 KGHDR and CDR2 SFDVKD come from the germline V gene. CDR3 sequence: CATSDLPRLASYNEQFF. The CDR3 nucleotides read TGTGCCACCAGTGATTTGCCCAGACTAGCGTCCTACAATGAGCAGTTCTTC.

This clonotype was counted many times. The CDR3 spells CASSQITASEGPQYF. DNA for the CDR3: TGTGCCAGCAGCCAAATCACGGCCAGTGAGGGTCCCCAGTACTTC. The rearrangement links TRBV3-1 to TRBJ2-5; maybe TRBD2 (5 bases). V gave up 2 bases and J gave up 9 bases, with 19 bases separating them. The V gene's germline CDR1 is LGHDT and CDR2 YNNKEL (reference sequence). This CDR3 is built from 15 residues.

This sequence joins TRBV6-5 and TRBJ2-2; unclear D gene. The germline V gene encodes CDR1 MNHEY and CDR2 SVGAGI. V lost 2 bases, J lost 5 bases, and 12 bases lay in between. The CDR3 runs 15 residues. The CDR3 bases are TGTGCCAGCAGTTACGATGTAGGGTCGACCGGGGAGCTGTTTTTT. It translates to CASSYDVGSTGELFF.

This clonotype appeared a few times. This sequence joins TRBV20-1 and TRBJ2-2, with 10 nucleotides matching TRBD2. With 0 bases clipped from V and 4 bases from J, the junction kept 8 bases outside the gene matches. The germline CDR1 and CDR2 sequences are DFQATT and SNEGSKA (reference sequence). This CDR3 is 17 amino acids long. The CDR3, as DNA: TGCAGTGCTAGAGATCTTAACAGCGGGAGGGCCACCGGGGAGCTGTTTTTT. Translating gives CSARDLNSGRATGELFF.

The DNA for the CDR3 is TGTGCCGGCCAAAATCTAGGGACAGACTATGGCTACACCTTC. Its translation is CAGQNLGTDYGYTF. The chain recombines TRBV12-3 or TRBV12-4 with TRBJ1-2, with TRBD1 matching 7 bases. V lost 11 bases to trimming and J lost 3 bases; unmatched junction nucleotides: 12. The CDR3 totals 14 residues.

The chain carries TRBV19 and TRBJ2-1; unclear D gene. Between the trimmed V and J ends, which lost 3 bases and 5 bases, there was a span of 11 bases. The CDR3 contains 14 residues. In germline, CDR1 is LNHDA, CDR2 SQIVND (reference sequence). The CDR3 protein is CASSIDWINNEQFF. The CDR3 region has the DNA TGTGCCAGTAGTATTGACTGGATAAACAATGAGCAGTTCTTC.

The chain links TRBV20-1 to TRBJ2-5, with no clear D. The CDR3 sequence is 13 residues long. Trimming took 4 bases from V and 3 from J, leaving 12 bases between them. Looked up from germline, CDR1 is DFQATT and CDR2 is SNEGSKA (reference sequence). CDR3 in amino acids: CSATRTPEETQYF. Written as DNA, the CDR3 is TGCAGTGCTACCCGAACGCCCGAAGAGACCCAGTACTTC.

This clonotype occurred many times. The chain employs TRBV28 and TRBJ2-4; 10 positions agree with TRBD1. Unmatched junction bases numbered 2, after V lost 6 bases and J lost 6 bases. The germline CDR1 and CDR2 sequences are MDHEN and SYDVKM. The CDR3 sequence is 13 residues long. CDR3 amino acids: CASRDRGRNIQYF. In nucleotides, the CDR3 is TGTGCCAGCAGAGACAGGGGGCGAAACATTCAGTACTTC.

The V and J genes are TRBV4-1 and TRBJ2-6; D gene uncertain. Per germline, CDR1 MGHRA and CDR2 YSYEKL. Trimming cost V 3 bases and J 0 bases, with 6 bases left between them. CDR3 length: 15 residues. This CDR3 is CASSQFSSGANVLTF. The CDR3 DNA is TGCGCCAGCAGCCAGTTTAGCTCTGGGGCCAACGTCCTGACTTTC.

This clonotype showed up just a few times. The J gene is TRBJ2-7, the V gene TRBV27; unclear D gene. Trimming took off 5 bases at V and 3 bases at J, with 17 bases between the two ends. The CDR3 extends over 15 amino acids. Looked up from germline, CDR1 is MNHEY and CDR2 is SMNVEV (reference sequence). DNA for the CDR3: TGTGCCAGCAGTCCCTCCACCCTCCCGGACTACGAGCAGTACTTC. This sequence encodes CASSPSTLPDYEQYF.

This clonotype was found many times. The genes are TRBV11-3 and TRBJ2-3, with TRBD2 matching over 12 bases. CDR3 length: 16 amino acids. Germline-derived CDR1 and CDR2 are SGHNT and YENEEA. Trimming cost V 1 base and J 6 bases; bases outside gene matches: 5. The CDR3 sequence: CASSLGTSGRYDTQYF. Written as DNA, the CDR3 is TGTGCCAGCAGCTTAGGAACTAGCGGGAGGTACGATACGCAGTATTTT.

This clonotype has at least ten counts. The J gene is TRBJ2-7, the V gene TRBV27; 14 nucleotides agree with TRBD2. The CDR3 extends over 17 amino acids. Germline assignment: CDR1 MNHEY and CDR2 SMNVEV (reference sequence). V was clipped by 3 bases and J by 1 base; unmatched bases: 5. The CDR3 DNA reads as TGTGCCAGCAGTTTGGGGACTAGCGGGAGTTGGTCCTACGAGCAGTACTTC. As protein: CASSLGTSGSWSYEQYF.